These 2 T cell receptor beta chains came from one sample sequenced in a study of blood T cell repertoires in COVID-19. Clones were sequenced by immunoSEQ multiplex PCR, and TCRdb holds only the in-frame ones, with some missing. The sample shows 250,000 to 300,000 clones, over 75% of them seen only once. The sequenced sample consisted of peripheral blood. The receptor source for this set is a man aged 50 to 60 with active or convalescent COVID-19.

The chain couples TRBV10-3 to TRBJ2-4, with 7 positions matching TRBD1. CDR3 length equals 16 residues. Germline V CDR1 and CDR2: ENHRY, SYGVKD. V gave up 1 base and J gave up 2 bases; unmatched junction bases: 5. CDR3 sequence (DNA): TGTGCCATCAGTGAGTTCCGGGACAGATCCAAAAACATTCAGTACTTC. Translated, it gives CAISEFRDRSKNIQYF.

This sequence joins TRBV7-9 and TRBJ1-5; 9 positions match TRBD1. The germline CDR1 and CDR2 sequences are SEHNR and FQNEAQ (reference sequence). Germline trimming cut 5 bases from V and 5 bases from J; bases unmatched to any gene: 1. There are 13 residues in the CDR3. In DNA, the CDR3 is TGTGCCAGCAGCCGACAGGGGGATCAGCCCCAGCATTTT. Its protein is CASSRQGDQPQHF.